This TCR beta chain was identified in a study of OX40 agonist ivuxolimab in advanced cancers. Only in-frame clones appear in the TCRdb table, and some are missing; sequencing was by immunoSEQ multiplex PCR. The sample holds 72,000 or so clones, about 84% seen once. V lost 3 bases, J lost 1 base, and 9 bases lay in between. The CDR3 runs 15 residues. From germline, CDR1 is MNHEY and CDR2 SMNVEV (reference sequence). This TCR came from an adult with an advanced solid tumor such as melanoma, head and neck, liver or kidney cancer. The specimen comprised CD4+ or CD8+ T cells sorted from blood, sampled in a trial of the OX40 agonist ivuxolimab. V gene TRBV27 combines with J gene TRBJ2-2; perhaps TRBD2 as D (5 bases). The DNA for the CDR3 is TGTGCCAGCAGTTTGAAAGGGAGGAACACCGGGGAGCTGTTTTTT. Translating it yields CASSLKGRNTGELFF.